This is a list of T cell receptor beta chains from one sample in a study of blood T cells in healthy people across ages. TCRdb processed the 5' RACE reads anew with MiXCR; each CDR3 protein has one entry. The profile shows roughly 700,000 distinct CDR3 sequences, approximately 25% of them singletons. The same data also contributed to another study, on T cells of mothers and their children.

Sequencing was carried out using blood. These TCRs come from a boy under 18 in good health. Both conserved end residues are part of each CDR3. The D gene is left open where the match is weak. A row's size may be missing; if present it is once, few, many or a size class.

j_gene: TRBJ2-2; v_gene: TRBV2; d_gene: TRBD1; abundance: few; CDR3aa: CASRGQQRGGELFF; CDR3nt: TGTGCCAGCAGGGGACAGCAAAGAGGTGGGGAGCTGTTTTTT
j_gene: TRBJ2-5; v_gene: TRBV4-2; d_gene: -; abundance: few; CDR3aa: CASSPRFPGETQYF; CDR3nt: TGTGCCAGCAGCCCCCGCTTCCCGGGGGAGACCCAGTACTTC
j_gene: TRBJ2-5; v_gene: TRBV20-1; d_gene: TRBD1; abundance: -; CDR3aa: CSALKTGVIETQYF; CDR3nt: TGCAGTGCGCTCAAGACAGGGGTGATCGAGACCCAGTACTTC
j_gene: TRBJ1-3; v_gene: TRBV11-2; d_gene: -; abundance: -; CDR3aa: CASSPPLQNTIYF; CDR3nt: TGTGCCAGCAGCCCTCCCCTCCAAAACACCATATATTTT
j_gene: TRBJ2-7; v_gene: TRBV20-1; d_gene: -; abundance: -; CDR3aa: CSARVGSYEQYF; CDR3nt: TGCAGTGCTAGAGTAGGTAGCTACGAGCAGTACTTC
j_gene: TRBJ1-2; v_gene: TRBV3-1; d_gene: TRBD1; abundance: few; CDR3aa: CASSPRMGTAYTF; CDR3nt: TGTGCCAGCAGCCCCCGGATGGGGACAGCCTACACCTTC
j_gene: TRBJ1-4; v_gene: TRBV6-6; d_gene: TRBD1; abundance: few; CDR3aa: CASSYPRTGPEKLFF; CDR3nt: TGTGCCAGCAGTTACCCACGGACAGGGCCTGAAAAACTGTTTTTT
j_gene: TRBJ2-5; v_gene: TRBV7-3; d_gene: -; abundance: -; CDR3aa: CASSIKPQETQYF; CDR3nt: TGTGCCAGCAGCATAAAACCCCAAGAGACCCAGTACTTC
j_gene: TRBJ1-5; v_gene: TRBV5-6; d_gene: TRBD1; abundance: few; CDR3aa: CASSLAGTAGYQPQHF; CDR3nt: TGTGCCAGCAGCTTGGCCGGGACAGCAGGATATCAGCCCCAGCATTTT
j_gene: TRBJ2-5; v_gene: TRBV5-1; d_gene: -; abundance: few; CDR3aa: CASSSRGGVSRETQYF; CDR3nt: TGCGCCAGCAGCTCCCGCGGCGGGGTTTCGCGAGAGACCCAGTACTTC
j_gene: TRBJ2-1; v_gene: TRBV7-3; d_gene: TRBD1; abundance: -; CDR3aa: CASSLWGTGVNEQFF; CDR3nt: TGTGCCAGCAGCTTATGGGGGACAGGAGTCAATGAGCAGTTCTTC
j_gene: TRBJ2-5; v_gene: TRBV6-5; d_gene: TRBD1; abundance: -; CDR3aa: CASSQDRGGTQYF; CDR3nt: TGTGCCAGCAGCCAGGACAGGGGAGGGACCCAGTACTTC
j_gene: TRBJ2-5; v_gene: TRBV7-2; d_gene: -; abundance: few; CDR3aa: CASSLISLDFQYF; CDR3nt: TGTGCCAGCAGCTTAATTAGCCTTGATTTCCAGTACTTC
j_gene: TRBJ2-2; v_gene: TRBV7-2; d_gene: TRBD1; abundance: few; CDR3aa: CASSQQGPDTGELFF; CDR3nt: TGTGCCAGCAGCCAACAGGGGCCAGACACCGGGGAGCTGTTTTTT
j_gene: TRBJ2-1; v_gene: TRBV12-3/TRBV12-4; d_gene: TRBD2; abundance: -; CDR3aa: CASSHSTSGRYNEQFF; CDR3nt: TGTGCCAGCAGCCACTCGACTAGCGGGAGGTACAATGAGCAGTTCTTC
j_gene: TRBJ2-5; v_gene: TRBV7-7; d_gene: -; abundance: -; CDR3aa: CASASLDGSQETQYF; CDR3nt: TGTGCTAGCGCCTCGCTAGATGGTTCTCAAGAGACCCAGTACTTC
j_gene: TRBJ1-3; v_gene: TRBV4-2; d_gene: -; abundance: few; CDR3aa: CASSQDTPFSGNTIYF; CDR3nt: TGTGCCAGCAGCCAAGATACGCCATTCTCTGGAAACACCATATATTTT
j_gene: TRBJ2-7; v_gene: TRBV11-3; d_gene: -; abundance: once; CDR3aa: CASSSDLYEQYF; CDR3nt: TGTGCCAGCAGCTCCGACCTCTACGAGCAGTACTTC
j_gene: TRBJ2-1; v_gene: TRBV21-1; d_gene: -; abundance: -; CDR3aa: CASSKSCRGNEQFF; CDR3nt: TGTGCCAGCAGCAAGTCGTGTAGGGGCAATGAGCAGTTCTTC
j_gene: TRBJ1-1; v_gene: TRBV2; d_gene: -; abundance: few; CDR3aa: CASSGSGGGNTEAFF; CDR3nt: TGTGCCAGCAGTGGGTCCGGAGGAGGGAACACTGAAGCTTTCTTT
j_gene: TRBJ2-1; v_gene: TRBV6-4; d_gene: -; abundance: -; CDR3aa: CASSEGASYNEQFF; CDR3nt: TGTGCCAGCAGTGAGGGGGCCTCCTACAATGAGCAGTTCTTC
j_gene: TRBJ2-4; v_gene: TRBV28; d_gene: TRBD1; abundance: -; CDR3aa: CASSLAVGTGGPNIQYF; CDR3nt: TGTGCCAGCAGTTTAGCCGTCGGGACAGGGGGACCGAACATTCAGTACTTC
j_gene: TRBJ2-7; v_gene: TRBV28; d_gene: TRBD2; abundance: -; CDR3aa: CASSLASGVYEQYF; CDR3nt: TGTGCCAGCAGTTTAGCTAGCGGGGTCTACGAGCAGTACTTC
j_gene: TRBJ2-7; v_gene: TRBV20-1; d_gene: -; abundance: -; CDR3aa: CSAIPTPSYEQYF; CDR3nt: TGCAGTGCTATTCCGACTCCTTCCTACGAGCAGTACTTC
j_gene: TRBJ1-2; v_gene: TRBV14; d_gene: TRBD1; abundance: few; CDR3aa: CASSSRQGLGYGYTF; CDR3nt: TGTGCCAGCAGCTCCCGACAGGGGCTAGGCTATGGCTACACCTTC
j_gene: TRBJ2-5; v_gene: TRBV29-1; d_gene: TRBD1; abundance: few; CDR3aa: CSARQGAWETQYF; CDR3nt: TGCAGCGCTCGACAGGGGGCGTGGGAGACCCAGTACTTC
j_gene: TRBJ1-4; v_gene: TRBV29-1; d_gene: -; abundance: few; CDR3aa: CSVEYGEKLLF; CDR3nt: TGCAGCGTTGAGTATGGCGAAAAACTGCTTTTT
j_gene: TRBJ1-5; v_gene: TRBV11-2; d_gene: -; abundance: few; CDR3aa: CASSWVSDQPQHF; CDR3nt: TGTGCCAGCAGCTGGGTGAGTGATCAGCCCCAGCATTTT
j_gene: TRBJ2-5; v_gene: TRBV20-1; d_gene: -; abundance: -; CDR3aa: CSADLAGSGQETQYF; CDR3nt: TGCAGTGCCGACCTCGCGGGGAGCGGCCAAGAGACCCAGTACTTC
j_gene: TRBJ2-6; v_gene: TRBV20-1; d_gene: -; abundance: -; CDR3aa: CSAVTRQFSHSGANVLTF; CDR3nt: TGCAGTGCTGTAACCCGACAGTTTTCTCACTCTGGGGCCAACGTCCTGACTTTC
j_gene: TRBJ2-7; v_gene: TRBV7-9; d_gene: -; abundance: -; CDR3aa: CASSTRSDGEQYF; CDR3nt: TGTGCCAGCAGCACCCGATCCGACGGAGAGCAGTACTTC
j_gene: TRBJ2-5; v_gene: TRBV29-1; d_gene: -; abundance: -; CDR3aa: CSVEEAWEWNERFF; CDR3nt: TGCAGCGTTGAAGAAGCCTGGGAGTGGAATGAGCGGTTCTTC
j_gene: TRBJ2-7; v_gene: TRBV29-1; d_gene: TRBD2; abundance: -; CDR3aa: CSVEGQGASGSRAYEQYF; CDR3nt: TGCAGCGTTGAAGGGCAGGGGGCTAGCGGGAGCCGTGCCTACGAGCAGTACTTC
j_gene: TRBJ1-1; v_gene: TRBV29-1; d_gene: TRBD1; abundance: few; CDR3aa: CSVEIGGAGTEAFF; CDR3nt: TGCAGCGTTGAAATAGGGGGCGCGGGCACTGAAGCTTTCTTT
j_gene: TRBJ2-1; v_gene: TRBV7-9; d_gene: -; abundance: -; CDR3aa: CASSFPRGDSYNEQFF; CDR3nt: TGTGCCAGCAGCTTCCCCAGGGGAGACTCCTACAATGAGCAGTTCTTC
j_gene: TRBJ1-1; v_gene: TRBV7-9; d_gene: -; abundance: few; CDR3aa: CASSSLDGAVKMNTEAFF; CDR3nt: TGTGCCAGCAGCTCATTGGACGGAGCCGTCAAGATGAACACTGAAGCTTTCTTT
j_gene: TRBJ2-2; v_gene: TRBV6-1; d_gene: -; abundance: -; CDR3aa: CASSVRAGELFF; CDR3nt: TGTGCCAGCAGTGTCCGGGCCGGGGAGCTGTTTTTT
j_gene: TRBJ1-5; v_gene: TRBV12-3/TRBV12-4; d_gene: -; abundance: few; CDR3aa: CASSLSATGLQPQHF; CDR3nt: TGTGCCAGCAGTTTAAGTGCTACAGGTCTTCAGCCCCAGCATTTT
j_gene: TRBJ2-7; v_gene: TRBV11-1; d_gene: TRBD2; abundance: few; CDR3aa: CASSSLAGGAYEQYF; CDR3nt: TGTGCCAGCAGCTCTTTAGCGGGAGGGGCCTACGAGCAGTACTTC
j_gene: TRBJ2-1; v_gene: TRBV7-2; d_gene: -; abundance: -; CDR3aa: CASSLTFLGRMRDEQFF; CDR3nt: TGTGCCAGCAGCTTAACATTTCTCGGGAGAATGAGGGATGAGCAGTTCTTC
j_gene: TRBJ1-5; v_gene: TRBV4-2; d_gene: -; abundance: few; CDR3aa: CASSQGRGEPQHF; CDR3nt: TGTGCCAGCAGCCAAGGTCGGGGGGAGCCCCAGCATTTT